Each of the 24 T cell receptor beta chains below was sequenced from the same sample in a study of T-cell memory formation after mild COVID-19. TCRdb reprocessed the 5' RACE reads via MiXCR and lists one record per CDR3 protein. Among fewer than 200,000 distinct CDR3 sequences listed, 20% to 25% were seen once. Sequenced input: PBMCs or a T cell subset sorted from them (not recorded which). These receptor sequences come from an adult woman who had mild COVID-19 (a few samples of this study predate the infection). Cell type and time point are not known.

The chain recombines TRBV6-5 with TRBJ2-7; D ambiguous. CDR1 and CDR2 (germline): MNHEY, SVGAGI. V dropped 0 bases and J dropped 7 bases, with 10 bases sitting between them. The CDR3 is 13 residues long. The CDR3 bases are TGTGCCAGCAGTTACTCGGAAGATCAAGAGCAGTACTTC. It encodes CASSYSEDQEQYF.

CDR3 nucleotide sequence: TGTGCCAGCAGCCTTGGACTAGCGGGAGGGAGCTCCTACAATGAGCAGTTCTTC. Translated, it gives CASSLGLAGGSSYNEQFF. This chain connects TRBV7-8 to TRBJ2-1; 15 bases match TRBD2. This CDR3 is 18 amino acids long. J gave up 0 bases and V 5 bases, and 5 bases lay outside the gene matches. CDR1 and CDR2 from the germline V gene are SGHVS and FQNEAQ.

V usage is TRBV29-1 and J usage is TRBJ1-2, with D possibly TRBD1 on 5 matching bases. The CDR3 loop spans 17 amino acids. CDR1 SQVTM and CDR2 ANQGSEA come from the germline V gene. Between the trimmed V and J ends, which lost 7 bases and 1 base, there was a span of 25 bases. CDR3 nucleotides: TGCAGCGCCTCCGTGGCCAGGGTTGATTGGGGTAACTATGGCTACACCTTC. It specifies CSASVARVDWGNYGYTF.

This clonotype occurred a few times. The chain carries TRBV14 and TRBJ2-7; possibly TRBD1 for D (6 bases). V dropped 0 bases and J dropped 4 bases, with 10 bases sitting between them. In germline, CDR1 is SGHDN, CDR2 FVKESK. The CDR3 consists of 14 residues. DNA for the CDR3: TGTGCCAGCAGCCAAGAGACCACAGGGTACGAGCAGTACTTC. This gives the protein CASSQETTGYEQYF.

This clonotype was seen a few times. The chain couples TRBV25-1 to TRBJ1-2; D is undetermined. V lost 2 bases and J lost 8, with 6 bases in between. Per germline, CDR1 MGHDK and CDR2 SYGVNS. The CDR3 runs 11 residues. CDR3 nucleotide sequence: TGTGCCAGCAGTGAAGATGGGGGCTACACCTTC. Its protein product is CASSEDGGYTF.

V usage is TRBV30 and J usage is TRBJ2-5; 9 bases line up with TRBD2. After removal of 0 bases from V and 4 bases from J, the junction contained 15 bases not matched to a gene. CDR3 length: 18 amino acids. Germline-derived CDR1 and CDR2 are GTSNPN and SVGIG (reference sequence). The CDR3 DNA reads as TGTGCCTGGAGTGTACCCAGCGGGGGGCAGTTTGTAGGAGAGACCCAGTACTTC. This translates into CAWSVPSGGQFVGETQYF.

The V and J genes are TRBV29-1 and TRBJ2-5; D is unresolved. Germline CDR1 reads SQVTM; CDR2 reads ANQGSEA. CDR3 length equals 13 residues. V lost 3 bases and J 7 bases, leaving 15 bases between the germline ends. This CDR3 reads CSVELPLSVTQYF. In DNA, the CDR3 is TGCAGCGTTGAGCTGCCCCTCTCGGTGACCCAGTACTTC. The variable domain in full, completed from reference TRBV29-1 and TRBJ2-5, reads SAVISQKPSRDICQRGTSLTIQCQVDSQVTMMFWYRQQPGQSLTLIATANQGSEATYESGFVIDKFPISRPNLTFSTLTVSNMSPEDSSIYLCSVELPLSVTQYFGPGTRLLVL.

The chain uses TRBV5-6 and TRBJ1-6, with D uncertain. The V gene's germline CDR1 is SGHDT and CDR2 YYEEEE. Deletions cut 4 bases from V and 5 bases from J, with 13 bases between. The CDR3 has 15 amino acids. The DNA for the CDR3 is TGTGCCAGCAGCCTCCTGGGCGGGAATAATTCACCCCTCCACTTT. Encoded protein: CASSLLGGNNSPLHF.

Only a few counts were recorded for this clonotype. The rearrangement joins TRBV7-9 to TRBJ2-1; 7 bases fit TRBD1. CDR1 is SEHNR and CDR2 is FQNEAQ in the germline V gene (reference sequence). The CDR3 covers 15 residues. V dropped 4 bases and J dropped 6; count of bases not matched to a gene: 9. In DNA, the CDR3 is TGTGCCAGCAGCTCTGACAGGGACGAAGGCAATGAGCAGTTCTTC. This codes for CASSSDRDEGNEQFF.

This chain joins TRBV30 and TRBJ2-7, with 11 bases aligning to TRBD1. Germline V gives CDR1 GTSNPN, CDR2 SVGIG (reference sequence). The CDR3 sequence is 15 residues long. J lost 5 bases, V lost 2 bases, and 8 bases had no gene match. The CDR3 region is CAWSTGQGGVDEQYF. The CDR3 DNA reads TGTGCCTGGAGTACGGGACAGGGGGGTGTCGACGAGCAGTACTTC. The full variable domain, its missing parts supplied by reference TRBV30 and TRBJ2-7, is SQTIHQWPATLVQPVGSPLSLECTVEGTSNPNLYWYRQAAGRGLQLLFYSVGIGQISSEVPQNLSASRPQDRQFILSSKKLLLSDSGFYLCAWSTGQGGVDEQYFGPGTRLTVT.

This sequence joins TRBV4-1 and TRBJ1-4; D gene ambiguous. Deletions cut 3 bases from V and 6 bases from J, with 8 bases between. The length of the CDR3 is 13 residues. Germline-derived CDR1 and CDR2 are MGHRA and YSYEKL. The CDR3 loop is CASSHVWDEKLFF. DNA for the CDR3: TGCGCCAGCAGCCATGTATGGGATGAAAAACTGTTTTTT.

The V gene is TRBV12-3 or TRBV12-4, the J gene TRBJ2-7; D is perhaps TRBD1 (5 bases). This CDR3 has 14 amino acids. Trimming shortened V by 5 bases and J by 1 base, and 12 bases separated the two germline ends. The chain's CDR3 is CASSGASQSYEQYF. In nucleotides, the CDR3 is TGTGCCAGCAGTGGGGCTTCTCAATCCTACGAGCAGTACTTC.

V gene TRBV7-8 combines with J gene TRBJ2-2; 12 nucleotides line up with TRBD2. The germline CDR1 and CDR2 sequences are SGHVS and FQNEAQ. This CDR3 contains 20 residues. Trimming removed 4 bases from V and 1 base from J; junction bases left unmatched: 13. This CDR3 reads CASSSHLFGLAGQNTGELFF. For the CDR3, the DNA is TGTGCCAGCAGCTCCCACCTATTCGGACTAGCGGGACAGAACACCGGGGAGCTGTTTTTT.

There are a few counts of this clonotype. CDR3 loop: CASSLLTGGYEQFF. Written as DNA, the CDR3 is TGTGCCAGCAGTTTGCTGACAGGGGGATATGAGCAGTTCTTC. The chain combines TRBV27 with TRBJ2-1; 9 nucleotides agree with TRBD1. This CDR3 region has 14 residues. Per germline, CDR1 MNHEY and CDR2 SMNVEV (reference sequence). Trimming at V came to 3 bases and at J to 8 bases, leaving 5 bases not matched to a gene.

A few counts support this clonotype. V gene TRBV7-9 combines with J gene TRBJ2-1; 11 nucleotides agree with TRBD2. This CDR3 has 16 residues. The germline V gene has CDR1 SEHNR and CDR2 FQNEAQ (reference sequence). With V trimmed by 1 base and J by 6 bases, 5 bases remained unmatched. The CDR3 DNA reads TGTGCCAGCAGCTTAGAACTAGCGGGGGCCGCCAATGAGCAGTTCTTC. Residues: CASSLELAGAANEQFF.

The CDR3 is CATRDAGFGYEQYF. CDR3 DNA: TGTGCCACCAGAGACGCAGGTTTCGGCTACGAGCAGTACTTC. The rearrangement links TRBV15 to TRBJ2-7; D unclear. This CDR3 is 14 amino acids long. V was cut by 6 bases and J by 3 bases, with 15 bases left in between. The germline CDR1 and CDR2 sequences are LNHNV and YYDKDF (reference sequence). Complete variable domain (other parts from reference TRBV15 and TRBJ2-7): DAMVIQNPRYQVTQFGKPVTLSCSQTLNHNVMYWYQQKSSQAPKLLFHYYDKDFNNEADTPDNFQSRRPNTSFCFLDIRSPGLGDTAMYLCATRDAGFGYEQYFGPGTRLTVT.

The chain has TRBV5-1 and TRBJ2-7; maybe TRBD1 (5 bases). The CDR3 covers 14 residues. The V gene lost 1 base and the J gene lost 7 bases, with 15 bases spanning the gap. Germline CDR1 SGHRS, CDR2 YFSETQ. CDR3 DNA sequence: TGCGCCAGCAGCTTGTATCTAGGGGCACTGGAGCAGTACTTC. Translation: CASSLYLGALEQYF.

The chain joins TRBV29-1 to TRBJ2-7, with 8 bases aligning to TRBD2. The CDR3 contains 13 residues. Germline lookup yields CDR1 SQVTM and CDR2 ANQGSEA. Trimming at V came to 4 bases and at J to 5 bases, leaving 7 bases not matched to a gene. CDR3: CSVGDGRVHEQYF. Written as DNA, the CDR3 is TGCAGCGTTGGGGACGGGAGGGTTCACGAGCAGTACTTC.

The chain is built from TRBV7-6 and TRBJ2-7; D call uncertain. This CDR3 is built from 16 residues. V was trimmed by 5 bases and J by 3 bases, leaving 20 bases between them. Germline loops: CDR1 SGHVS, CDR2 FNYEAQ. CDR3 loop: CASSPQELEVVYEQYF. Here the CDR3 DNA reads TGTGCCAGCAGCCCCCAGGAGCTAGAAGTTGTCTACGAGCAGTACTTC.

V usage is TRBV20-1 and J usage is TRBJ2-2, with D possibly TRBD1 on 6 matching bases. V shed 6 bases and J shed 2 bases, with 10 bases lying between them. Germline V gives CDR1 DFQATT, CDR2 SNEGSKA (reference sequence). The CDR3 is 13 amino acids. CDR3 nucleotides: TGCAGTGCCAAGGGGGTAAACACCGGGGAGCTGTTTTTT. Residues: CSAKGVNTGELFF.

The chain links TRBV11-3 to TRBJ2-7; 7 bases are shared with TRBD1. The length of the CDR3 is 15 residues. Germline values: CDR1 SGHNT, CDR2 YENEEA. The junction had 9 bases not matched to a gene; V was cut back by 3 bases and J by 4 bases. CDR3 residues: CASSLTGRFIYEQYF. The CDR3 nucleotides are TGTGCCAGCAGCTTGACAGGGAGATTCATTTACGAGCAGTACTTC.

The V and J genes are TRBV7-8 and TRBJ2-7; 11 bases match TRBD2. The length of the CDR3 is 18 residues. Germline-derived CDR1 and CDR2 are SGHVS and FQNEAQ. J was trimmed by 0 bases and V by 5 bases; bases with no gene match: 12. The CDR3 DNA sequence: TGTGCCAGCAGCCCCCAACCGGGACTAGCGGCAAACTCCTACGAGCAGTACTTC. Translated: CASSPQPGLAANSYEQYF.

This chain uses TRBV7-8 with TRBJ2-2; a possible D gene is TRBD2 (6 bases). The CDR3 consists of 17 residues. Trimming pared 5 bases from V and 3 bases from J, leaving 19 bases between. Germline CDR1 is SGHVS and CDR2 is FQNEAQ. CDR3 sequence: CASSPAVGLSDTGELFF. CDR3 sequence (DNA): TGTGCCAGCAGCCCCGCGGTGGGACTCTCGGACACCGGGGAGCTGTTTTTT. The complete variable domain, with remaining parts taken from reference TRBV7-8 and TRBJ2-2, reads GAGVSQSPRYKVAKRGQDVALRCDPISGHVSLFWYQQALGQGPEFLTYFQNEAQLDKSGLPSDRFFAERPEGSVSTLKIQRTQQEDSAVYLCASSPAVGLSDTGELFFGEGSRLTVL.

This clonotype was seen more than once but under ten times. This chain links TRBV5-1 with TRBJ1-2, with TRBD1 matching over 9 bases. The CDR3 length is 15 residues. J lost 4 bases, V lost 4 bases, and 8 bases had no gene match. Germline CDR1 and CDR2: SGHRS and YFSETQ. The CDR3 region has the DNA TGCGCCAGCAGCGTAGGGACAGGGTCGGGCTATGGCTACACCTTC. Protein product: CASSVGTGSGYGYTF.